What follows is one TCR beta chain and its context. These data originate in a study of CXCR3-negative and CXCR3-positive naive CD8 T cells. The germline V gene has CDR1 LGHDT and CDR2 YNNKEL (reference sequence). The CDR3 sequence is 13 residues long. Libraries were UMI-labeled 5' RACE TRB cDNA. TCRdb reprocessed the 5' RACE reads and keeps a single row for each CDR3 protein, giving no DNA. The table lists 45,000 to 55,000 distinct CDR3 sequences. This receptor was taken from a human donor in good health. Some clones in this sample may be carry-over from other donors' samples. The sample comprised memory CD8+ T cells from blood. This chain links TRBV3-1 with TRBJ1-2. CDR3 sequence reads: CASSQDRAYGYTF. Full variable domain (rest looked up from reference TRBV3-1 and TRBJ1-2): DTAVSQTPKYLVTQMGNDKSIKCEQNLGHDTMYWYKQDSKKFLKIMFSYNNKELIINETVPNRFSPKSPDKAHLNLHINSLELGDSAVYFCASSQDRAYGYTFGSGTRLTVV.